Listed below are T cell receptor beta chains from one sample, sequenced in a study of identical twins. TCRdb independently ran MiXCR on the 5' RACE reads; one entry per CDR3 protein. The data show more than 250,000 distinct CDR3 sequences, 6.5% to 9.5% seen once. These data also featured in a second study, about yellow fever vaccine responses in identical twins.

Sequencing used memory (CD45RO+) T cells sorted from blood. The receptors originated from a woman younger than 30 in good health. Each CDR3 is given with its conserved first and last residue. The D gene is left open where the match is weak. Size values are once, few and many counts, or a class for expanded clones, and some rows have none.

TRBD2 TRBJ2-5 - TRBV11-1 CASSPGLAGRETQYF TGTGCCAGCAGCCCAGGACTAGCGGGACGAGAGACCCAGTACTTC
- TRBJ2-1 - TRBV5-5 CASNSFSVSYNEQFF TGTGCCAGCAACTCCTTTTCGGTCTCCTACAATGAGCAGTTCTTC
- TRBJ1-6 - TRBV7-9 CASSFTQGSNSPLHF TGTGCCAGCAGCTTCACACAGGGTTCGAATTCACCCCTCCACTTT
- TRBJ2-1 many TRBV6-1 CASSVGNYNEQFF TGTGCCAGCAGTGTTGGCAACTACAATGAGCAGTTCTTC
- TRBJ2-5 few TRBV7-2 CASSLVSSAQETQYF TGTGCCAGCAGCTTAGTGAGCTCCGCCCAAGAGACCCAGTACTTC
TRBD1 TRBJ1-2 - TRBV5-1 CASSEGQNWLNYGYTF TGCGCCAGCAGCGAGGGACAGAACTGGCTGAACTATGGCTACACCTTC
- TRBJ2-1 many TRBV7-6 CASSLVGTDYNEQFF TGTGCCAGCAGCTTAGTTGGGACGGATTACAATGAGCAGTTCTTC
- TRBJ2-1 many TRBV29-1 CSVEVEAYSYNEQFF TGCAGCGTTGAGGTGGAAGCTTACTCCTACAATGAGCAGTTCTTC
TRBD2 TRBJ2-3 - TRBV19 CATRLAGNTDTQYF TGTGCCACAAGACTAGCGGGGAACACAGATACGCAGTATTTT
- TRBJ2-1 many TRBV6-1 CASIVGAGVGLTQFF TGTGCCAGCATAGTAGGAGCAGGGGTCGGACTTACGCAGTTCTTC
TRBD2 TRBJ2-1 few TRBV5-1 CASKAWGGSNEQFF TGCGCCAGCAAAGCTTGGGGGGGAAGCAATGAGCAGTTCTTC
TRBD2 TRBJ2-3 few TRBV25-1 CASSGGGSSTDTQYF TGTGCCAGCAGTGGCGGGGGATCTAGCACAGATACGCAGTATTTT